This passage covers 13 T cell receptor beta chains from one sample sequenced in a study of CD8 T cells in ankylosing spondylitis. TCRdb reprocessed the 5' RACE reads via MiXCR and lists one record per CDR3 protein. The table lists some 340,000 distinct CDR3 sequences, roughly 14% of them singletons. Material for sequencing was blood, either unsorted or a sorted T cell fraction (not recorded which). Receptor source: a male donor with ankylosing spondylitis or in good health (not recorded which).

This clonotype was seen more than once but under ten times. The gene calls are TRBV3-1 and TRBJ1-1; D is uncertain. Trimming took 0 bases from V and 4 from J, leaving 9 bases between them. Looked up from germline, CDR1 is LGHDT and CDR2 is YNNKEL (reference sequence). The CDR3 is 14 residues long. The CDR3 coding sequence is TGTGCCAGCAGCCAAGATCTGGGGTTCACTGAAGCTTTCTTT. Amino acid sequence: CASSQDLGFTEAFF. The whole variable domain, filled in from reference TRBV3-1 and TRBJ1-1, reads DTAVSQTPKYLVTQMGNDKSIKCEQNLGHDTMYWYKQDSKKFLKIMFSYNNKELIINETVPNRFSPKSPDKAHLNLHINSLELGDSAVYFCASSQDLGFTEAFFGQGTRLTVV.

As for this clonotype: The junction departs from germline at one end; a sequencing error may be responsible. The chain has TRBV27 and TRBJ2-1; a weak D match, TRBD1 (5 bases). The CDR3 runs 16 residues. Germline V CDR1 and CDR2: MNHEY, SMNVEV (reference sequence). The DNA for the CDR3 is TGTGACAGCAGTTTACTTGCAGGGTGGATGTACAATGAGCAGTTCTTC. This gives the protein CDSSLLAGWMYNEQFF.

This clonotype was picked up a small number of times. The chain joins TRBV5-4 to TRBJ2-2; D not resolved. The germline V and J ends were trimmed by 6 bases and 3 bases, with 9 bases remaining between them. Germline-derived CDR1 and CDR2 are SGHNT and YYREEE (reference sequence). The CDR3 sequence is 13 residues long. The DNA for the CDR3 is TGTGCCAGCAAGACGCAGGACACCGGGGAGCTGTTTTTT. Translating gives CASKTQDTGELFF.

The sample holds a few counts of this clonotype. The chain links TRBV9 to TRBJ2-3; 7 bases agree with TRBD1. This CDR3 contains 14 residues. Germline CDR1 reads SGDLS; CDR2 reads YYNGEE. With 2 bases clipped from V and 2 bases from J, the junction kept 2 bases outside the gene matches. DNA for the CDR3: TGTGCCAGCAGCGTGGGACAGAACACAGATACGCAGTATTTT. Encoded protein: CASSVGQNTDTQYF.

The chain couples TRBV29-1 to TRBJ2-5, with TRBD1 identical over 8 bases. The CDR3 contains 17 residues. The V gene end was trimmed by 4 bases and the J gene end by 9 bases; junction bases not matched to a gene: 22. Germline V gene sequence: CDR1 SQVTM, CDR2 ANQGSEA. In DNA, the CDR3 is TGCAGCGTTGCTCGGCCGGGCTCCGGGACAGGACGTTTGGCCCAGTACTTC. The encoded protein is CSVARPGSGTGRLAQYF.

This chain connects TRBV20-1 to TRBJ2-3; TRBD2 aligns across 11 bases. Germline V gene sequence: CDR1 DFQATT, CDR2 SNEGSKA (reference sequence). Unmatched junction bases numbered 16, after V lost 6 bases and J lost 5 bases. The CDR3 is 17 amino acids. The CDR3 region has the DNA TGCAGTGCATCCCCTAGCGGGGGGCCTGCTATAAGAGATACGCAGTATTTT. Its protein is CSASPSGGPAIRDTQYF.

The chain recombines TRBV10-3 with TRBJ1-2; maybe TRBD1 (5 bases). V shed 4 bases and J shed 3 bases, with 6 bases lying between them. This CDR3 comprises 12 residues. Germline V gene data show CDR1 as ENHRY and CDR2 as SYGVKD. CDR3 nucleotides: TGTGCCATCAGTGCGACAGACTATGGCTACACCTTC. This codes for CAISATDYGYTF.

This clonotype was seen ten or more times. The chain recombines TRBV4-1 with TRBJ2-7; D uncertain. This CDR3 is 13 amino acids long. Trimming took off 0 bases at V and 4 bases at J, with 7 bases between the two ends. Germline CDR1 MGHRA, CDR2 YSYEKL. The CDR3 sequence is CASSQDRDYEQYF. DNA for the CDR3: TGCGCCAGCAGCCAAGACCGTGATTACGAGCAGTACTTC.

This rearrangement joins TRBV7-9 to TRBJ2-3; no definite D call. The V end lost 0 bases, the J end lost 4 bases, and 8 bases lay between the germline ends. The CDR3 has 14 residues. Looked up from germline, CDR1 is SEHNR and CDR2 is FQNEAQ (reference sequence). The CDR3 DNA reads as TGTGCCAGCAGCTTAGCGGTCACTGCAGATACGCAGTATTTT. Its translation: CASSLAVTADTQYF.

The chain recombines TRBV6-6 with TRBJ2-7, with D uncertain. The CDR3 sequence is 11 residues long. V lost 6 bases and J 9 bases, leaving 12 bases between the germline ends. CDR1 and CDR2 (germline): MNHNY, SVGAGI (reference sequence). The CDR3 sequence is CASSRGSGQYF. CDR3 DNA sequence: TGTGCCAGCAGCCGCGGATCTGGGCAGTACTTC.

This clonotype showed up just a few times. The gene calls are TRBV29-1 and TRBJ1-2; 7 positions agree with TRBD1. CDR1 SQVTM and CDR2 ANQGSEA come from the germline V gene. The CDR3 is 12 amino acids. The V and J ends lost 3 bases and 8 bases, in that order; junction bases with no gene match: 6. DNA of the CDR3: TGCAGCGTTGACGAGGGGGCCGGGGGCTACACCTTC. Translating it yields CSVDEGAGGYTF.

This clonotype was seen a few times. J is TRBJ2-2 and V is TRBV5-6, with TRBD2 matching 8 bases. V shed 7 bases, J shed 4 bases, and the junction held 15 bases outside the gene matches. The CDR3 runs 17 residues. The germline V gene has CDR1 SGHDT and CDR2 YYEEEE. The CDR3 spells CASPKGEGLVFTGELFF. CDR3 in DNA: TGTGCCAGCCCTAAGGGAGAGGGACTAGTATTCACCGGGGAGCTGTTTTTT.

This clonotype appeared a few times. The chain recombines TRBV10-3 with TRBJ2-7; possibly TRBD1 for D (6 bases). Looked up from germline, CDR1 is ENHRY and CDR2 is SYGVKD. This CDR3 has 13 residues. V lost 8 bases and J lost 6, with 17 bases in between. The CDR3 DNA follows: TGTGCCATCGCCCCCGGGACAAGCGGCGAGCAGTACTTC. This translates into CAIAPGTSGEQYF.